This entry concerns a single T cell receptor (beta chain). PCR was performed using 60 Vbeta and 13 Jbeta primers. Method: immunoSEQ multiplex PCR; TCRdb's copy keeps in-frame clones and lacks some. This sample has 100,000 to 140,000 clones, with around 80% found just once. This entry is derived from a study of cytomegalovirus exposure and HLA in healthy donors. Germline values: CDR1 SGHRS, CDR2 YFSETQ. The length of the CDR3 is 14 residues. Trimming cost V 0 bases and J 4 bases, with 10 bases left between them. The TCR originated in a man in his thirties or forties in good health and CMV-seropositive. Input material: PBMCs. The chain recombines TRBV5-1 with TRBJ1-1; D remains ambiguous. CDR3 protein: CASSLGAFGTEAFF. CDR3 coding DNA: TGCGCCAGCAGCTTGGGGGCTTTCGGCACTGAAGCTTTCTTT.